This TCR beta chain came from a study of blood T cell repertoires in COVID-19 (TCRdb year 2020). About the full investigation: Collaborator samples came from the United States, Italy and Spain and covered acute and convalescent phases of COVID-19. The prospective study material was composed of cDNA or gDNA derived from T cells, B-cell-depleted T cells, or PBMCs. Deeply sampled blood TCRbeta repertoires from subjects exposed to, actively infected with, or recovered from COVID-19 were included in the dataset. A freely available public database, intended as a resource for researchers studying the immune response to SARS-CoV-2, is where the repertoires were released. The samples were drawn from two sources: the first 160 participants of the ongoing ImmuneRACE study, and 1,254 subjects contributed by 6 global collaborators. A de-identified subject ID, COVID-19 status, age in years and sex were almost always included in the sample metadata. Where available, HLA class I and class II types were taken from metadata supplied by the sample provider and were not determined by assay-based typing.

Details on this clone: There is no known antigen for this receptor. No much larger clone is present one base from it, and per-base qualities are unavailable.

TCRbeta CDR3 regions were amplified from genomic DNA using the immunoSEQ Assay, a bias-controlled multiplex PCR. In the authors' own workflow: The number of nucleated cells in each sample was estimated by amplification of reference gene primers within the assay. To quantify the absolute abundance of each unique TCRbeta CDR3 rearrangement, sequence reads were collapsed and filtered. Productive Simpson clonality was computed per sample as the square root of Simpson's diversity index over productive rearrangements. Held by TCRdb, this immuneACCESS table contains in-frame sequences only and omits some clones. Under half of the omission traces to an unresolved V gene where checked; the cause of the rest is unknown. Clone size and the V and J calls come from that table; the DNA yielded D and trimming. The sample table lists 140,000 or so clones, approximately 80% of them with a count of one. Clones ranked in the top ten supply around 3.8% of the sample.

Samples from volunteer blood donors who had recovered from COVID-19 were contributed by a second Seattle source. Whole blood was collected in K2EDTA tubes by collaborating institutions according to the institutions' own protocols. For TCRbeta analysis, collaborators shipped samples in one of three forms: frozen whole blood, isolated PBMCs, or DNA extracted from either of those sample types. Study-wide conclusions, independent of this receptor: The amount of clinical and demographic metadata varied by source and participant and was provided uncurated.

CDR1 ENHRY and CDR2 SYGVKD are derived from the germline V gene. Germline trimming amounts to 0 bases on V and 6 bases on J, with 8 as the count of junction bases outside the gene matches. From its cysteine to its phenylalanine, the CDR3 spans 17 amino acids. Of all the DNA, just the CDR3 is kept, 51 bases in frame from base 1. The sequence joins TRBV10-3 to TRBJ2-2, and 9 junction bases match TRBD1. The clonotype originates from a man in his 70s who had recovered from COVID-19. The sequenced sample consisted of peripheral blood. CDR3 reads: CAISESTPGQGSGELFF. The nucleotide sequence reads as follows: TGTGCCATCAGTGAGTCGACTCCGGGACAGGGCTCCGGGGAGCTGTTTTTT.